The 5 T cell receptor beta chains listed next were all sequenced from one sample in a study of tumor-infiltrating lymphocytes in primary liver carcinoma. Starting material for RNA and DNA co-extraction consisted of about 20-30 mg of unsorted bulk tissue. TCR beta cDNA came from approximately 0.55 ug total RNA, primed with a constant-region primer. Sequencing libraries for TCR beta derived from three nested multiplex PCR rounds that used slightly modified ARM-PCR. Investigators reported that the first two PCR rounds, at around 9 cycles each, used TRBV1-TRBV30 forward primers with a C-beta reverse primer. TCRdb reanalysed the multiplex PCR reads using MiXCR and keeps one entry per CDR3 protein. Counted here are about 120,000 distinct CDR3 sequences, approximately 71% occurring once; the ten biggest clones make up 8.1%. The specimen sequenced was tumor-adjacent normal liver tissue. All receptors derive from a woman aged 55-75 years with primary liver carcinoma and hepatitis B virus infection.

The chain has TRBV7-8 and TRBJ2-1; D perhaps matches TRBD2 (7 bases). With 5 bases removed from V and 9 bases from J, the gap between germline ends came to 32 bases. The CDR3 covers 19 residues. Germline values: CDR1 SGHVS, CDR2 FQNEAQ. CDR3 sequence (DNA): TGTGCCAGCAGCCCCCCTCCAGCGGGACATCTACCCCTCTCTATTGAGCAGTTCTTC. This encodes CASSPPPAGHLPLSIEQFF.

This clonotype occurred a few times. Possible read error: a much larger clone is one base away. The J gene is TRBJ2-1, the V gene TRBV13; D perhaps matches TRBD2 (6 bases). The germline V gene encodes CDR1 PRHDT and CDR2 FYEKMQ (reference sequence). The CDR3 consists of 13 residues. V shed 3 bases and J shed 12 bases, with 15 bases lying between them. The CDR3: CASSLTQIGGQFF. The DNA of the CDR3 is TGTGCCAGCAGCTTGACCCAGATCGGGGGGCAGTTCTTC.

About this clonotype itself: A much larger clone lies a single base off, so this may be a read error. The chain uses TRBV7-9 and TRBJ2-7, with 12 bases that match TRBD2. This CDR3 contains 15 residues. Trimming at V came to 5 bases and at J to 4 bases, leaving 6 bases not matched to a gene. The germline V gene has CDR1 SEHNR and CDR2 FQNEAQ (reference sequence). CDR3 bases: TGTGCCAGCAGCCCACTAGCGGGAGGCTCTTACGAGCAGTACTTC. It translates to CASSPLAGGSYEQYF.

Concerning this clonotype itself: The conserved final phenylalanine or tryptophan is absent from the CDR3, which likely points to a read error. V is TRBV12-3 or TRBV12-4 and J is TRBJ2-1; D remains ambiguous. The V and J ends lost 2 bases and 7 bases respectively, with 6 bases between them. The CDR3 extends over 12 amino acids. Here the CDR3 DNA reads TGTGCCAGCAGTTTATGTGCGAATGAGCAGTTCCTC. Encoded protein: CASSLCANEQFL.

V and J are TRBV15 and TRBJ1-2; D ambiguous. V was trimmed by 2 bases and J by 4 bases, leaving 8 bases between them. Germline values: CDR1 LNHNV, CDR2 YYDKDF (reference sequence). The CDR3 runs 13 residues. The CDR3: CATSRWEVYGYTF. The CDR3 DNA is TGTGCCACCAGCAGATGGGAAGTCTATGGCTACACCTTC.